A selection of T cell receptor beta chains follows, all from one sample in a study of T cells expressing NK-cell markers. TCRdb processed the 5' RACE reads again and assigns one entry to each CDR3 protein, with no DNA. The table gives over 200,000 distinct CDR3 sequences; the top ten clones make up around 0.37% of it. Sample: blood T cells: a sorted CD56 or NKG2C T cell subset, CD4+ or CD8+ T cells, or bulk PBMC T cells (not recorded which). These receptors were collected from a man aged 18 to 29 in good health. Each CDR3 is given with its conserved first and last residue.

J | V | length | CDR3
TRBJ2-1 | TRBV6-2/TRBV6-3 | 16 | CASRSYRGSMGNEQFF
TRBJ2-5 | TRBV27 | 22 | CASSIWRAAGLAGGLLQETQYF
TRBJ2-7 | TRBV12-3/TRBV12-4 | 15 | CASSPRGVILDEQYF
TRBJ1-5 | TRBV2 | 14 | CAITSGQGDQPQHF
TRBJ2-5 | TRBV5-1 | 15 | CASSRSGRADETQYF
TRBJ2-1 | TRBV12-3/TRBV12-4 | 13 | CASIPQRLAGPFF
TRBJ2-1 | TRBV2 | 15 | CASSMGGRSYNEQFF
TRBJ2-4 | TRBV5-6 | 15 | CASSLEAGVGNIQYF
TRBJ2-7 | TRBV10-3 | 16 | CAISESGLARSYEQYF
TRBJ2-5 | TRBV4-3 | 18 | CASSPVGLAGGNRETQYF
TRBJ2-7 | TRBV10-3 | 14 | CAISESGQSYEQYF
TRBJ2-7 | TRBV4-2 | 18 | CASSQTPGATGLVYEQYF
TRBJ2-2 | TRBV5-1 | 16 | CASSRGTGGRTGELFF
TRBJ2-2 | TRBV7-2 | 13 | CASSLTGMAELFF
TRBJ2-7 | TRBV5-1 | 15 | CASRPGDAGGDEQYF
TRBJ1-4 | TRBV7-9 | 14 | CASSLGQGQEKLFF
TRBJ2-2 | TRBV12-3/TRBV12-4 | 14 | CASSLGLDAGELFF
TRBJ2-4 | TRBV29-1 | 14 | CSVVGAGRKNIQYF
TRBJ2-1 | TRBV7-3 | 18 | CASSSKGLAGPPYNEQFF
TRBJ2-1 | TRBV4-2 | 13 | CASSQEGRSEQFF
TRBJ1-2 | TRBV20-1 | 15 | CSAREAADPNYGYTF
TRBJ2-3 | TRBV7-2 | 12 | CASSLVSGAQYF
TRBJ1-3 | TRBV5-5 | 18 | CASSVRDRAAGSGNTIYF
TRBJ2-1 | TRBV18 | 15 | CASSPGTRDGVEQFF
TRBJ2-1 | TRBV12-3/TRBV12-4 | 12 | CASSLWEDEQFF
TRBJ2-4 | TRBV18 | 17 | CASSEDRGSLAKNIQYF
TRBJ2-1 | TRBV20-1 | 15 | CSASPPTGRYNEQFF
TRBJ1-6 | TRBV6-5 | 14 | CASSLTGDNSPLHF
TRBJ2-5 | TRBV24-1 | 14 | CATSDSGTTQTQYF
TRBJ2-7 | TRBV18 | 15 | CASSPRRQGAHEQYF
TRBJ2-3 | TRBV12-3/TRBV12-4 | 16 | CASGDGGLAGTDTQYF
TRBJ2-5 | TRBV6-2/TRBV6-3 | 14 | CASSPTSGIKTQYF
TRBJ2-7 | TRBV5-1 | 15 | CASSADGTVLYEQYF
TRBJ1-1 | TRBV20-1 | 14 | CSASFSGSDTEAFF
TRBJ2-5 | TRBV3-1 | 11 | CASSQGIYEYF
TRBJ2-1 | TRBV12-3/TRBV12-4 | 13 | CASSLRVAREQFF
TRBJ2-1 | TRBV7-7 | 15 | CASSALAGGTNEQFF
TRBJ1-3 | TRBV5-1 | 15 | CASSVDRSSGNTIYF
TRBJ2-7 | TRBV10-3 | 16 | CAISESIAGVSYEQYF
TRBJ2-1 | TRBV29-1 | 15 | CSGKAPSGSYNEQFF
TRBJ1-2 | TRBV29-1 | 12 | CSVEGTAPGYTF
TRBJ2-2 | TRBV6-2/TRBV6-3 | 15 | CASSRSRANTGELFF
TRBJ2-7 | TRBV5-1 | 13 | CASRGTGGYEQYF
TRBJ1-1 | TRBV5-1 | 13 | CASSEPGLTEAFF
TRBJ1-5 | TRBV12-3/TRBV12-4 | 14 | CASSFMVLNQPQHF
TRBJ2-1 | TRBV7-9 | 16 | CASSPRTSVTYNEQFF
TRBJ1-5 | TRBV27 | 13 | CASRPPGGQPQHF
TRBJ2-1 | TRBV11-2 | 17 | CASSLGRGSGRAFFKFF
TRBJ2-3 | TRBV5-4 | 14 | CASSLGMSVDTQYF
TRBJ2-1 | TRBV5-6 | 12 | CASSGWGNQQFF
TRBJ2-5 | TRBV6-6 | 11 | CASSYKETQYF
TRBJ2-5 | TRBV5-6 | 13 | CASSFLPRETQYF
TRBJ2-1 | TRBV12-3/TRBV12-4 | 17 | CASTTPTGRARENEQFF
TRBJ2-2 | TRBV6-2/TRBV6-3 | 16 | CASSRTSRVSYGELFF
TRBJ2-1 | TRBV7-9 | 20 | CASSLRSGTSGRWVGNEQFF
TRBJ2-7 | TRBV7-2 | 14 | CASSPLAHSYEQYF
TRBJ2-1 | TRBV5-5 | 14 | CASSGGLPWREQFF